This T cell receptor beta chain was retrieved from a study of CD8+ T cells in alopecia areata. Study background: For the treated group, dosing was oral tofacitinib at 5 to 10 mg twice daily.

Regarding the study as a whole: In lesional scalp, particularly from alopecia totalis/universalis, clonality was higher than in normal scalp. Both scalp clonality and the expanded CD8+ clones among the top 100 showed a significant decrease with tofacitinib.

Looked up from germline, CDR1 is MGHDK and CDR2 is SYGVNS. CDR3 length equals 11 residues. V was shortened by 3 bases and J by 11 bases, with 10 bases between the two germline ends. In its sample, this clone was seen a few times. The antigen is unknown. Following extraction, RNA underwent reverse transcription to cDNA, which served as the sequencing template. TCRdb's copy holds only in-frame clones and misses some; the assay was immunoSEQ multiplex PCR. The sample includes 150,000 to 200,000 clones, about three fifths seen only once; the top ten take over 0.85%. Treatment: oral pan-JAK inhibitor, 5-10 mg twice daily.

The rearrangement links TRBV25-1 to TRBJ1-1, with D hard to call. Sequenced material: CD4+ T cells sorted from blood, taken at week 4, from a patient treated with tofacitinib. The clonotype comes from a human donor with alopecia areata. The CDR3 is CASSDRSGAFF. The CDR3 coding sequence is TGTGCCAGCAGTGACCGGAGCGGGGCTTTCTTT.